These 2 T cell receptor beta chains were all obtained from the same sample, sequenced in a study of CD8 T cell repertoires and HIV-1 epitope variants. Assay used: immunoSEQ multiplex PCR; TCRdb lists only in-frame clones, some missing. The sample contains about 2,600 clones, 72% of which appear only once. These receptors' targets are unknown. Sequencing was performed on cultured CD8+ T cells derived from PBMCs. These receptor sequences come from a male donor with HIV.

This rearrangement joins TRBV7-6 to TRBJ2-3; 14 nucleotides agree with TRBD2. The CDR3 extends over 16 amino acids. The germline CDR1 and CDR2 sequences are SGHVS and FNYEAQ. Germline trimming cut 3 bases from V and 6 bases from J; bases unmatched to any gene: 5. The CDR3 DNA is TGTGCCAGCAGCTTCGGACTAGCGGGAGGAGGGGATACGCAGTATTTT. Its protein product is CASSFGLAGGGDTQYF.

The gene calls are TRBV5-4 and TRBJ1-1; a weak D match, TRBD1 (6 bases). The CDR3 totals 14 residues. CDR1 is SGHNT and CDR2 is YYREEE in the germline V gene (reference sequence). The V and J ends lost 1 base and 1 base respectively, with 8 bases between them. CDR3 nucleotides: TGTGCCAGCAGCTTGTCAGGGGCGAACACTGAAGCTTTCTTT. Amino acid sequence: CASSLSGANTEAFF.